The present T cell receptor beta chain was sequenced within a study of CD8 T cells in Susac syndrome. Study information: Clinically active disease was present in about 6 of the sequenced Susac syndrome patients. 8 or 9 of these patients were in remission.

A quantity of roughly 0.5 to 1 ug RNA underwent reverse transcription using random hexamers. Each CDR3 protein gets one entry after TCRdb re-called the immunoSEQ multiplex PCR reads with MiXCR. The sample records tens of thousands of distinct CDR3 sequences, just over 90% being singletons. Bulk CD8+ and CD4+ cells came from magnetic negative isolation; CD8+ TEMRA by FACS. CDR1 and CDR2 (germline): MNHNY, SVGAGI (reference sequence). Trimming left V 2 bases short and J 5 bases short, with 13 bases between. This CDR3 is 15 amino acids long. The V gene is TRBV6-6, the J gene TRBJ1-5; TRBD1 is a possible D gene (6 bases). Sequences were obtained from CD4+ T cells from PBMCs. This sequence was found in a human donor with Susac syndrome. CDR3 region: CASSYGQGRHQPQHF. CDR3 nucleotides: TGTGCCAGCAGTTACGGCCAGGGGCGGCATCAGCCCCAGCATTTT.